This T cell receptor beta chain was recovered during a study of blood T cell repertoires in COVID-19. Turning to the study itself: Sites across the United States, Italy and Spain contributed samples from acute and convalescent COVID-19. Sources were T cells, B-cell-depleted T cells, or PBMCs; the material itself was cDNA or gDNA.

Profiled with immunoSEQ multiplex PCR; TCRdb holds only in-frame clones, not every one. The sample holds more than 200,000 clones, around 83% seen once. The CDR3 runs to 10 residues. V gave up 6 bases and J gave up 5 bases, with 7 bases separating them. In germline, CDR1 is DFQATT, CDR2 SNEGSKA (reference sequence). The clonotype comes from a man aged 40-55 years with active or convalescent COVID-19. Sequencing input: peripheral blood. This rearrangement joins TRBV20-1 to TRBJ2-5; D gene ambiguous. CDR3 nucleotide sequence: TGCAGTGCCACCAGGGAGACCCAGTACTTC. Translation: CSATRETQYF.